The 27 T cell receptor beta chains below all came from one sample that was sequenced in a study of cytomegalovirus exposure and HLA in healthy donors. The PCR made use of 60 Vbeta and 13 Jbeta primers. Sequencing was performed with immunoSEQ multiplex PCR; in TCRdb, only in-frame clones are kept and a portion is missing. Here the sample spans 150,000 to 170,000 clones, approximately 72% being singletons. The sample was PBMCs. These receptors came from a man aged 18 to 35 in good health and CMV-seronegative.

The rearrangement joins TRBV7-6 to TRBJ2-2; 11 bases are shared with TRBD2. CDR3 length: 16 amino acids. With 5 bases clipped from V and 6 bases from J, the junction kept 8 bases outside the gene matches. Germline CDR1 reads SGHVS; CDR2 reads FNYEAQ. CDR3 sequence (DNA): TGTGCCAGCAGCCTCCGACTAGCGGGGACCCCCGGGGAGCTGTTTTTT. Encoded protein: CASSLRLAGTPGELFF.

As concerns this clone: Within the sample, other DNA sequences also encode this same CDR3. This chain connects TRBV5-1 to TRBJ2-3, with 8 bases fitting TRBD2. CDR3 length: 15 residues. Germline V gene data show CDR1 as SGHRS and CDR2 as YFSETQ. The ends lost 0 bases at V and 3 bases at J; junction bases unmatched: 3. CDR3 bases: TGCGCCAGCAGCTTGGTAGCGGGGAGTACAGATACGCAGTATTTT. Its protein is CASSLVAGSTDTQYF.

The rearrangement joins TRBV4-3 to TRBJ1-4, with 8 bases matching TRBD1. The CDR3 covers 16 residues. The V segment lost 0 bases and the J segment 8 bases; nucleotides outside the gene matches: 8. Looked up from germline, CDR1 is LGHNA and CDR2 is YSLEER. The CDR3 nucleotides read TGCGCCAGCAGCCAAGAGGGACAGGTCGTTAGGGAAAAACTGTTTTTT. Translation: CASSQEGQVVREKLFF.

The chain is built from TRBV7-9 and TRBJ2-4; TRBD2 might be the D (6 bases). This CDR3 is built from 13 residues. With 5 bases removed from V and 8 bases from J, the gap between germline ends came to 13 bases. Germline V lookup: CDR1 SEHNR, CDR2 FQNEAQ (reference sequence). CDR3 nucleotide sequence: TGTGCCAGCAGCCGGTCGGAGCGGGACATTCAGTACTTC. This codes for CASSRSERDIQYF.

The chain links TRBV11-2 to TRBJ1-1, with D possibly TRBD1 on 6 matching bases. Deletions cut 4 bases from V and 4 bases from J, with 13 bases between. The CDR3 runs to 14 residues. Looked up from germline, CDR1 is SGHAT and CDR2 is FQNNGV. The CDR3 DNA is TGTGCCAGCAGCTCGAGGACAGATCCCACTGAAGCTTTCTTT. Protein product: CASSSRTDPTEAFF.

This chain uses TRBV15 with TRBJ2-2; tentative D call: TRBD2 (5 bases). The germline CDR1 and CDR2 sequences are LNHNV and YYDKDF (reference sequence). The CDR3 loop spans 15 amino acids. Trimming took off 1 base at V and 7 bases at J, with 13 bases between the two ends. The CDR3 coding sequence is TGTGCCACCAGCAGAGCAGAGAGGGTTTACGGGGAGCTGTTTTTT. This sequence encodes CATSRAERVYGELFF.

The chain has TRBV14 and TRBJ2-7; tentative D call: TRBD2 (6 bases). Looked up from germline, CDR1 is SGHDN and CDR2 is FVKESK. Trimming removed 2 bases at V and 1 base at J, with 12 bases between. This CDR3 contains 15 residues. The CDR3 region is CASSQSSGESYEQYF. DNA of the CDR3: TGTGCCAGCAGCCAAAGTTCGGGAGAATCCTACGAGCAGTACTTC.

The genes are TRBV9 and TRBJ2-1, with D possibly TRBD2 on 6 matching bases. Trimming cost V 3 bases and J 10 bases, with 14 bases left between them. This CDR3 is 13 amino acids long. Per germline, CDR1 SGDLS and CDR2 YYNGEE. CDR3 nucleotides: TGTGCCAGCAGCGCGGAGGGATTCGGGGAGCAGTTCTTC. The encoded protein is CASSAEGFGEQFF.

This clone was observed a handful of times. V is TRBV6-5 and J is TRBJ1-1; 11 nucleotides match TRBD1. V shed 6 bases, J shed 2 bases, and the junction held 5 bases outside the gene matches. The CDR3 runs 15 residues. CDR1 is MNHEY and CDR2 is SVGAGI in the germline V gene. The CDR3 reads CASSAGQGANTEAFF. CDR3 nucleotides: TGTGCCAGCAGCGCCGGACAGGGGGCCAACACTGAAGCTTTCTTT.

The genes are TRBV19 and TRBJ2-7; 7 nucleotides match TRBD1. Germline lookup yields CDR1 LNHDA and CDR2 SQIVND (reference sequence). V gave up 3 bases and J gave up 0 bases; unmatched junction bases: 8. This CDR3 has 16 amino acids. CDR3: CASSMPGRTGSYEQYF. For the CDR3, the DNA is TGTGCCAGTAGTATGCCCGGGCGGACAGGCTCCTACGAGCAGTACTTC.

A few counts support this clone. The V call is TRBV27, the J call TRBJ1-6; 8 positions agree with TRBD1. Germline loops: CDR1 MNHEY, CDR2 SMNVEV (reference sequence). CDR3 length: 18 residues. V gave up 7 bases and J gave up 10 bases; unmatched junction bases: 21. In DNA, the CDR3 is TGTGCCAGCACCACGCCTCCGGGACAGGAGCGGGGTAGATCACCCCTCCACTTT. Translated, it gives CASTTPPGQERGRSPLHF.

The chain employs TRBV28 and TRBJ1-3; D is unresolved. V dropped 2 bases and J dropped 6 bases, with 8 bases sitting between them. The CDR3 is 13 residues long. Germline values: CDR1 MDHEN, CDR2 SYDVKM. As DNA, the CDR3 is TGTGCCAGCAGTTTACCCGGGTTAAACACCATATATTTT. Its protein product is CASSLPGLNTIYF.

The rearrangement uses TRBV9 and TRBJ2-5; D is possibly TRBD1 (6 bases). This CDR3 spans 14 amino acids. Trimming cost V 0 bases and J 5 bases, with 11 bases left between them. CDR1 and CDR2 from the germline V gene are SGDLS and YYNGEE. The CDR3 is CASSVGGGAETQYF. The CDR3, as DNA: TGTGCCAGCAGCGTAGGTGGGGGCGCGGAGACCCAGTACTTC.

This clone showed up just a few times. V gene TRBV5-4 combines with J gene TRBJ2-7; TRBD1 matches at 11 bases. V shed 3 bases and J 4 bases; nucleotides not matched to a gene: 6. Per the germline V gene, CDR1 is SGHNT and CDR2 is YYREEE (reference sequence). The CDR3 is 15 amino acids. DNA of the CDR3: TGTGCCAGCAGCTCCCGGGACAGGGGGGGTTACGAGCAGTACTTC. The encoded protein is CASSSRDRGGYEQYF.

J is TRBJ1-2 and V is TRBV7-8, with a possible D match to TRBD1 (5 bases). This CDR3 has 17 amino acids. Germline V gene lookup returns CDR1 SGHVS and CDR2 FQNEAQ. V lost 5 bases and J 0 bases, leaving 19 bases between the germline ends. This chain's CDR3 is CASSPGFQGYPNYGYTF. The CDR3 nucleotides are TGTGCCAGCAGCCCCGGATTTCAGGGATACCCTAACTATGGCTACACCTTC.

Only one count was recorded for this clone. This chain connects TRBV7-9 to TRBJ2-2; D call uncertain. The CDR3 is 14 amino acids. The germline V gene has CDR1 SEHNR and CDR2 FQNEAQ (reference sequence). The V end was cut by 6 bases, the J end by 6 bases, with 14 bases between. CDR3 sequence: CASREASAPGELFF. DNA for the CDR3: TGTGCCAGCAGGGAAGCTAGTGCGCCCGGGGAGCTGTTTTTT.

The rearrangement links TRBV19 to TRBJ1-4; TRBD1 matches 7 bases. Trimming took 3 bases from V and 0 from J; bases not matched to a gene: 4. In germline, CDR1 is LNHDA, CDR2 SQIVND (reference sequence). This CDR3 contains 16 residues. DNA of the CDR3: TGTGCCAGTAGTATGGGACAGAGTCCAACTAATGAAAAACTGTTTTTT. This sequence encodes CASSMGQSPTNEKLFF. Using reference TRBV19 and TRBJ1-4 for the parts outside the CDR3, the full variable domain is DGGITQSPKYLFRKEGQNVTLSCEQNLNHDAMYWYRQDPGQGLRLIYYSQIVNDFQKGDIAEGYSVSREKKESFPLTVTSAQKNPTAFYLCASSMGQSPTNEKLFFGSGTQLSVL.

The gene calls are TRBV10-2 and TRBJ1-3; D not certain. V lost 3 bases to trimming and J lost 0 bases, with 21 bases between them. The CDR3 spans 19 residues. Germline V CDR1 and CDR2: WSHSY, SAAADI. The CDR3 loop is CASSDPTGNPTSSGNTIYF. CDR3 DNA sequence: TGCGCCAGCAGTGACCCCACTGGGAATCCTACTAGCTCTGGAAACACCATATATTTT.

The CDR3: CASSPLPSGNNEQFF. The CDR3 nucleotides read TGTGCCAGCTCACCACTTCCTAGCGGAAACAATGAGCAGTTCTTC. The rearrangement uses TRBV18 and TRBJ2-1; 7 nucleotides agree with TRBD2. The trim removed 1 base at V and 5 bases at J, leaving 5 bases unmatched. This CDR3 region has 15 residues. The germline V gene encodes CDR1 KGHSH and CDR2 LQKENI.

This clone was found a few times. The chain is built from TRBV18 and TRBJ1-1, with D possibly TRBD1 on 5 matching bases. Germline CDR1 is KGHSH and CDR2 is LQKENI. The CDR3 covers 14 residues. Trimming removed 5 bases from V and 3 bases from J, with 13 bases in between. The CDR3 bases are TGTGCCAGCTCATCGCAAGTAGGGGACACTGAAGCTTTCTTT. Its protein is CASSSQVGDTEAFF.

The CDR3 is CASSPGTWGYTF. CDR3 nucleotide sequence: TGTGCCAGCAGCCCGGGGACATGGGGCTACACCTTC. The chain employs TRBV7-2 and TRBJ1-2; D is possibly TRBD1 (6 bases). CDR1 is SGHTA and CDR2 is FQGNSA in the germline V gene. This CDR3 has 12 amino acids. Deletions cut 5 bases from V and 8 bases from J, with 12 bases between.

The chain combines TRBV5-4 with TRBJ1-5, with D possibly TRBD1 on 5 matching bases. This CDR3 contains 14 residues. CDR1 is SGHNT and CDR2 is YYREEE in the germline V gene (reference sequence). V was cut by 2 bases and J by 1 base, with 7 bases left in between. CDR3 sequence reads: CASSLRGSNQPQHF. As DNA, the CDR3 is TGTGCCAGCAGCTTAAGGGGCAGCAATCAGCCCCAGCATTTT.

Remarks on this clone: Other DNA sequences of this sample code for an identical CDR3. This chain links TRBV7-6 with TRBJ2-5; 7 bases align to TRBD2. J was trimmed by 5 bases and V by 0 bases; bases with no gene match: 3. Germline V gene sequence: CDR1 SGHVS, CDR2 FNYEAQ. CDR3 length: 14 residues. DNA of the CDR3: TGTGCCAGCAGCTTAGCGGGAGGGCCGGAGACCCAGTACTTC. It specifies CASSLAGGPETQYF.

The chain links TRBV7-2 to TRBJ1-4, with 10 bases fitting TRBD1. The CDR3 has 14 residues. Germline CDR1 SGHTA, CDR2 FQGNSA. Trimming removed 4 bases from V and 8 bases from J; junction bases left unmatched: 4. CDR3 nucleotide sequence: TGTGCCAGCAGCTCGACAGGGGGCGCGGAAAAACTGTTTTTT. Amino acid sequence: CASSSTGGAEKLFF.

The CDR3 region is CASSDRSRSSYNEQFF. The CDR3 DNA is TGTGCCAGCAGTGACCGGAGCCGCTCCTCCTACAATGAGCAGTTCTTC. This chain joins TRBV6-1 and TRBJ2-1, with no clear D. The CDR3 length is 16 residues. Germline lookup yields CDR1 MNHNS and CDR2 SASEGT. The germline V and J ends were trimmed by 3 bases and 0 bases, with 12 bases remaining between them.

The chain joins TRBV19 to TRBJ1-5, with TRBD1 matching 7 bases. Germline V gene sequence: CDR1 LNHDA, CDR2 SQIVND (reference sequence). V lost 1 base, J lost 2 bases, and 2 bases stayed unmatched. This CDR3 contains 15 residues. CDR3 loop: CASSIVQGGNQPQHF. For the CDR3, the DNA is TGTGCCAGTAGTATAGTTCAGGGGGGCAATCAGCCCCAGCATTTT.

The rearrangement links TRBV13 to TRBJ2-3; no reliable D call. The CDR3 consists of 13 residues. Germline-derived CDR1 and CDR2 are PRHDT and FYEKMQ (reference sequence). Trimming shortened V by 2 bases and J by 3 bases, and 6 bases separated the two germline ends. In DNA, the CDR3 is TGTGCCAGCAGCTTATTAGATACAGATACGCAGTATTTT. This translates into CASSLLDTDTQYF.